A selection of T cell receptor beta chains follows, all from one sample in a study of blood T cell repertoires in COVID-19. Repertoires were generated with immunoSEQ multiplex PCR, while TCRdb's copy carries only in-frame clones and drops some. The table includes about 120,000 clones, about nine tenths detected once. Input material: peripheral blood. The receptors shown here come from a man aged 35-49 years with acute or convalescent COVID-19. Each CDR3 is given with its conserved first and last residue. A D gene is named only where the DNA matches it firmly. Clone size is stated in some rows and not others, as once, few, many or a class when expanded.

d_call clone_size j_call v_call cdr3_aa cdr3_nt
TRBD1 . TRBJ2-5 TRBV5-1 CASSLGLFGQVYGETQYF TGCGCCAGCAGCCTCGGGTTATTTGGACAGGTTTATGGGGAGACCCAGTACTTC
. . TRBJ1-2 TRBV27 CASSHTGVSPTNYGYTF TGTGCCAGCAGTCACACCGGGGTCTCACCGACTAACTATGGCTACACCTTC
. . TRBJ1-2 TRBV7-9 CASSLAARRGYGYTF TGTGCCAGCAGCTTAGCGGCCCGAAGGGGCTATGGCTACACCTTC
TRBD1 . TRBJ1-5 TRBV6-6 CASSTDRDWDQPQHF TGTGCCAGCAGTACAGACAGGGATTGGGATCAGCCCCAGCATTTT
TRBD1 . TRBJ1-5 TRBV5-6 CASSGTKDRAQPQHF TGTGCCAGCAGCGGTACCAAGGACAGGGCTCAGCCCCAGCATTTT
TRBD1 . TRBJ1-1 TRBV18 CASSQDRGEAFF TGTGCCAGCTCTCAGGACAGGGGTGAAGCTTTCTTT
TRBD1 . TRBJ1-2 TRBV18 CASSPWGQASDGYTF TGTGCCAGCTCACCATGGGGACAGGCGTCGGATGGCTACACCTTC
TRBD1 . TRBJ1-6 TRBV6-5 CASRSDGTGGSPLHF TGTGCCAGCAGATCCGACGGGACAGGGGGATCACCCCTCCACTTT
TRBD1 . TRBJ2-7 TRBV27 CASSAGTGGKNEQYF TGTGCCAGCAGCGCCGGGACAGGGGGCAAGAACGAGCAGTACTTC
TRBD1 . TRBJ2-1 TRBV9 CASSVVGTGSEQFF TGTGCCAGCAGCGTAGTAGGGACAGGGTCTGAGCAGTTCTTC
TRBD1 . TRBJ1-1 TRBV30 CAWARDRGIWTNTEAFF TGTGCCTGGGCCCGGGACAGGGGAATATGGACGAACACTGAAGCTTTCTTT
. . TRBJ1-2 TRBV4-1 CASSQDTARTYTF TGCGCCAGCAGCCAAGATACAGCACGAACCTACACCTTC
TRBD1 once TRBJ1-1 TRBV9 CASSEPTTGEEAFF TGTGCCAGCAGCGAACCGACAACAGGGGAGGAAGCTTTCTTT
. once TRBJ1-6 TRBV30 CAWSGPGQYNSPLHF TGTGCCTGGAGTGGCCCGGGACAATATAATTCACCCCTCCACTTT
TRBD1 . TRBJ1-1 TRBV30 CAWRNPGTGGASAFF TGTGCCTGGAGAAACCCCGGGACAGGGGGCGCATCGGCTTTCTTT
. . TRBJ2-1 TRBV27 CASRGGPSYNEQFF TGTGCCAGCAGAGGGGGTCCATCCTACAATGAGCAGTTCTTC
TRBD1 . TRBJ1-1 TRBV30 CAWIEQGAQGTEAFF TGTGCCTGGATCGAACAGGGGGCACAGGGCACTGAAGCTTTCTTT
. . TRBJ1-1 TRBV3-1/TRBV3-2 CASSQRGLSRVNTEAFF TGTGCCAGCAGCCAAAGGGGCCTTAGTCGCGTGAACACTGAAGCTTTCTTT
. . TRBJ2-1 TRBV5-4 CASSLVVGVTEINEQFF TGTGCCAGCAGCTTGGTTGTTGGGGTGACAGAGATCAATGAGCAGTTCTTC
TRBD1 . TRBJ2-7 TRBV11-2 CASSPRDRASNEQYF TGTGCCAGCAGCCCCCGGGACAGGGCTAGCAACGAGCAGTACTTC
. . TRBJ2-5 TRBV2 CASRPGGGTETQYF TGTGCCAGCAGGCCTGGAGGGGGCACAGAGACCCAGTACTTC
. few TRBJ2-7 TRBV30 CAWSFTAITSLNAPYEQYF TGTGCCTGGAGTTTTACAGCCATCACATCCCTAAATGCCCCCTACGAGCAGTACTTC
TRBD1 . TRBJ1-3 TRBV2 CASSTGGTGNTIYF TGTGCCAGCAGTACAGGGGGAACTGGAAACACCATATATTTT
TRBD2 . TRBJ2-2 TRBV7-9 CASTPGGGHTGELFF TGTGCCAGCACCCCTGGCGGGGGGCACACCGGGGAGCTGTTTTTT
TRBD1 . TRBJ1-1 TRBV5-5 CASSGGTVNTEAFF TGTGCCAGCAGCGGCGGGACAGTGAACACTGAAGCTTTCTTT
. . TRBJ2-2 TRBV6-5 CASSYGGLNAGELFF TGTGCCAGCAGTTACGGAGGATTGAACGCCGGGGAGCTGTTTTTT
. . TRBJ2-5 TRBV13 CASSLESGAHPETQYF TGTGCCAGCAGCTTAGAATCTGGGGCCCACCCCGAGACCCAGTACTTC
. . TRBJ1-2 TRBV6-6 CASNNRGNNYGYTF TGTGCCAGCAACAACAGAGGGAATAACTATGGCTACACCTTC
. . TRBJ1-2 TRBV5-6 CASSSTRGRDYGYTF TGTGCCAGCAGCTCGACCCGAGGGAGGGACTATGGCTACACCTTC
. . TRBJ2-7 TRBV10-3 CATTTGGRLAGGHPYEQYF TGTGCCACTACGACAGGGGGCCGGCTAGCGGGAGGACACCCATACGAGCAGTACTTC
TRBD1 . TRBJ2-1 TRBV29-1 CSVRQGPNEQFF TGCAGCGTCCGACAGGGGCCTAATGAGCAGTTCTTC
. . TRBJ1-1 TRBV5-5 CASFFQGRNTEAFF TGTGCCAGTTTCTTCCAGGGGCGGAACACTGAAGCTTTCTTT
TRBD1 few TRBJ2-1 TRBV7-3 CASSRRDRGNNEQFF TGTGCCAGCAGCCGCCGGGACAGGGGCAACAATGAGCAGTTCTTC